These T cell receptor beta chains were read from a single sample in a study of T-cell reconstitution after alpha-beta-depleted transplantation in children. One entry per CDR3 protein results from TCRdb running MiXCR on the PCR reads. The table includes about 97,000 distinct CDR3 sequences, 7.5% to 9% detected once. Sequences were derived from PBMCs, sampled before TCRalphabeta/CD19-depleted stem cell transplant. These receptors all stem from a boy between 2 and 15 years old with acute lymphoblastic leukemia, due to receive a stem cell transplant. CDR3s include the opening cysteine and the closing phenylalanine or tryptophan. D genes are given only for firm matches. The size entry is marked missing in some rows and otherwise reads once, few, many or a size class.

cdr3_aa: CSARDGGPRGPQHF; cdr3_nt: TGCAGTGCTAGAGATGGGGGCCCTCGGGGGCCCCAGCATTTT; v_call: TRBV20-1; clone_size: few; j_call: TRBJ1-5; d_call: .
cdr3_aa: CASSSQGLAGGTDTQYF; cdr3_nt: TGTGCCAGCAGCTCCCAGGGGCTAGCGGGGGGCACAGATACGCAGTATTTT; v_call: TRBV7-9; clone_size: many; j_call: TRBJ2-3; d_call: TRBD2
cdr3_aa: CASSQDIFVTRLLSGNTIYF; cdr3_nt: TGCGCCAGCAGCCAAGATATTTTCGTCACACGGCTGCTCTCTGGAAACACCATATATTTT; v_call: TRBV4-3; clone_size: few; j_call: TRBJ1-3; d_call: .
cdr3_aa: CSVGTGASNQPQHF; cdr3_nt: TGCAGCGTGGGGACAGGGGCGTCTAATCAGCCCCAGCATTTT; v_call: TRBV29-1; clone_size: many; j_call: TRBJ1-5; d_call: TRBD1
cdr3_aa: CSAPGTGVYNEQFF; cdr3_nt: TGCAGTGCTCCCGGGACAGGAGTTTACAATGAGCAGTTCTTC; v_call: TRBV20-1; clone_size: few; j_call: TRBJ2-1; d_call: TRBD1
cdr3_aa: CASSLAQRGLAGVREQYF; cdr3_nt: TGTGCCAGCAGCTTAGCCCAAAGAGGACTAGCGGGGGTTCGTGAGCAGTACTTC; v_call: TRBV7-2; clone_size: few; j_call: TRBJ2-7; d_call: TRBD2
cdr3_aa: CASSRVGEQYF; cdr3_nt: TGTGCCAGCAGCAGGGTTGGCGAGCAGTACTTC; v_call: TRBV7-9; clone_size: few; j_call: TRBJ2-7; d_call: .
cdr3_aa: CASSQAGSGAPTDTQYF; cdr3_nt: TGTGCCAGCAGCCAAGCGGGCAGCGGGGCCCCCACAGATACGCAGTATTTT; v_call: TRBV4-2; clone_size: .; j_call: TRBJ2-3; d_call: TRBD2
cdr3_aa: CSVELDRASPNTGELFF; cdr3_nt: TGCAGCGTTGAACTCGACAGGGCTAGTCCGAACACCGGGGAGCTGTTTTTT; v_call: TRBV29-1; clone_size: .; j_call: TRBJ2-2; d_call: TRBD1
cdr3_aa: CASSQDWAERGVTDTQYF; cdr3_nt: TGTGCCAGCAGCCAAGATTGGGCAGAGCGGGGGGTTACAGATACGCAGTATTTT; v_call: TRBV3-1; clone_size: many; j_call: TRBJ2-3; d_call: TRBD2
cdr3_aa: CASSLASGGPYEEQFF; cdr3_nt: TGCGCCAGCAGCTTGGCCAGCGGGGGCCCTTACGAAGAGCAGTTCTTC; v_call: TRBV5-1; clone_size: few; j_call: TRBJ2-1; d_call: TRBD2
cdr3_aa: CATSGDTHTGELFF; cdr3_nt: TGTGCCACCAGTGGCGACACCCACACCGGGGAGCTGTTTTTT; v_call: TRBV24-1; clone_size: .; j_call: TRBJ2-2; d_call: .
cdr3_aa: CASSQVSRGGPHNEQFF; cdr3_nt: TGTGCCAGCAGCCAAGTATCCCGGGGGGGCCCCCACAATGAGCAGTTCTTC; v_call: TRBV3-1; clone_size: many; j_call: TRBJ2-1; d_call: TRBD2
cdr3_aa: CASSQLVQGDEKLFF; cdr3_nt: TGTGCCAGCAGCCAATTGGTACAGGGAGATGAAAAACTGTTTTTT; v_call: TRBV3-1; clone_size: many; j_call: TRBJ1-4; d_call: .
cdr3_aa: CASSQDLEPEQYF; cdr3_nt: TGTGCCAGCAGCCAAGATCTGGAACCCGAGCAGTACTTC; v_call: TRBV4-2; clone_size: few; j_call: TRBJ2-7; d_call: .
cdr3_aa: CASSPRRGSPTGYTF; cdr3_nt: TGTGCCAGCAGTCCAAGAAGAGGCAGCCCCACTGGCTACACCTTC; v_call: TRBV14; clone_size: many; j_call: TRBJ1-2; d_call: .
cdr3_aa: CASSQDRDQPQHF; cdr3_nt: TGTGCCAGCAGCCAAGACCGCGATCAGCCCCAGCATTTT; v_call: TRBV4-2; clone_size: .; j_call: TRBJ1-5; d_call: .
cdr3_aa: CASSLARDYGYTF; cdr3_nt: TGTGCCAGCAGCTTGGCCAGGGACTATGGCTACACCTTC; v_call: TRBV5-5; clone_size: .; j_call: TRBJ1-2; d_call: .
cdr3_aa: CSAHRIRTGDSNQPQHF; cdr3_nt: TGCAGTGCCCACCGGATTAGGACAGGTGATAGCAATCAGCCCCAGCATTTT; v_call: TRBV20-1; clone_size: .; j_call: TRBJ1-5; d_call: TRBD1